The sequence of this T cell receptor (beta chain) was determined in a study of T cell repertoires in cytomegalovirus infection. Of note for this clonotype: Its target is unknown.

TCRdb reanalysed the reads using MiXCR and keeps one entry per CDR3 protein. The table records roughly 640,000 distinct CDR3 sequences, approximately 24% of them present only once. Germline V CDR1 and CDR2: SEHNR, FQNEAQ (reference sequence). The CDR3 covers 8 residues. The study's findings and limits: Summed frequency of shared TCR beta families picked out CMV carriers who also had the relevant HLA.

The chain is built from TRBV7-9 and TRBJ1-4, with unresolved D. The TCR sequence derives from a human donor in good health (CMV status not recorded). Some clones in this sample may be carry-over from other donors' samples. Source material: CD8+ T cells from PBMCs. The CDR3 protein is CPQRLLFF. The CDR3 DNA reads as TGTCCCCAGCGTCTCCTGTTTTTT. The full variable domain, in which reference TRBV7-9 and TRBJ1-4 provide the parts outside the CDR3, is DTGVSQNPRHKITKRGQNVTFRCDPISEHNRLYWYRQTLGQGPEFLTYFQNEAQLEKSRLLSDRFSAERPKGSFSTLEIQRTEQGDSAMYLCPQRLLFFGSGTQLSVL.